A single sample is the source of the 27 T cell receptor beta chains below, sequenced in a study of identical twins. TCRdb re-derived calls from the 5' RACE reads in MiXCR, one entry per CDR3 protein. The repertoire holds 1.5 million or so distinct CDR3 sequences, roughly a third seen once, with less than 0.35% in the top ten. The specimen sequenced was cord blood. These receptors were collected from a newborn girl in good health.

In this sample, this clonotype turned up a few times. The chain joins TRBV5-1 to TRBJ2-3; either TRBD1 or TRBD2 may fit D (5 bases each). The CDR3 is 16 residues long. Germline-derived CDR1 and CDR2 are SGHRS and YFSETQ. V dropped 3 bases and J dropped 0 bases, with 14 bases sitting between them. The CDR3 reads CASSYNQGVSTDTQYF. The CDR3 bases are TGCGCCAGCAGCTACAACCAGGGAGTAAGCACAGATACGCAGTATTTT.

On this clonotype itself: Its ends do not fully match the called genes, so a read error is possible. The chain joins TRBV4-1 to TRBJ2-7, with 8 bases matching TRBD2. CDR1 is MGHRA and CDR2 is YSYEKL in the germline V gene. The CDR3 contains 16 residues. The CDR3 bases are TGCGTCAGCAGCCAACTACCCGGGACTAGATCGTACGAGCAGTACTTC. It translates to CVSSQLPGTRSYEQYF.

A few counts support this clonotype. This chain connects TRBV20-1 to TRBJ2-1; possible D gene TRBD2, 6 bases. Germline V gene sequence: CDR1 DFQATT, CDR2 SNEGSKA (reference sequence). The CDR3 has 14 residues. V dropped 5 bases and J dropped 2 bases, with 13 bases sitting between them. The CDR3 loop is CSAPRETPYNEQFF. The CDR3 bases are TGCAGTGCTCCTCGGGAGACTCCCTACAATGAGCAGTTCTTC.

This clonotype turned up a few times. The chain has TRBV28 and TRBJ2-4; D gene ambiguous. Germline V gene data show CDR1 as MDHEN and CDR2 as SYDVKM. This CDR3 has 17 residues. V lost 5 bases, J lost 1 base, and 18 bases lay in between. The CDR3 sequence: CASSPYGYRVAKNIQYF. The DNA for the CDR3 is TGTGCCAGCAGTCCCTATGGGTACCGGGTGGCCAAAAACATTCAGTACTTC. The full variable domain, its missing parts supplied by reference TRBV28 and TRBJ2-4, is DVKVTQSSRYLVKRTGEKVFLECVQDMDHENMFWYRQDPGLGLRLIYFSYDVKMKEKGDIPEGYSVSREKKERFSLILESASTNQTSMYLCASSPYGYRVAKNIQYFGAGTRLSVL.

The chain combines TRBV12-3 or TRBV12-4 with TRBJ1-6; 7 bases match TRBD1. Trimming took 4 bases from V and 5 from J; bases not matched to a gene: 5. This CDR3 contains 15 residues. In DNA, the CDR3 is TGTGCCAGCAGTTCCCAGACAGGGAATAATTCACCCCTCCACTTT. Translating it yields CASSSQTGNNSPLHF.

V usage is TRBV3-1 and J usage is TRBJ1-2; no definite D call. In germline, CDR1 is LGHDT, CDR2 YNNKEL (reference sequence). Trimming stripped 1 base from V and 4 bases from J, with 7 bases between. This CDR3 comprises 13 residues. This CDR3 reads CASSQAPFYGYTF. The CDR3 nucleotides are TGTGCCAGCAGCCAAGCCCCCTTCTATGGCTACACCTTC.

This chain joins TRBV6-6 and TRBJ1-5; 8 positions agree with TRBD1. The germline V gene encodes CDR1 MNHNY and CDR2 SVGAGI (reference sequence). The CDR3 covers 14 residues. Trimming took 6 bases from V and 7 from J; bases not matched to a gene: 8. The CDR3 DNA reads TGTGCCAGCAGGATCACAGGGGGAGGCCAGCCCCAGCATTTT. This codes for CASRITGGGQPQHF.

This chain uses TRBV5-1 with TRBJ2-1; TRBD2 matches 10 bases. Germline CDR1 reads SGHRS; CDR2 reads YFSETQ. J lost 4 bases, V lost 0 bases, and 10 bases had no gene match. The CDR3 is 18 residues long. The CDR3 bases are TGCGCCAGCAGCTTGGTGGCTAGCGGGAGTCCCGGGTACAATGAGCAGTTCTTC. This sequence encodes CASSLVASGSPGYNEQFF.

The chain combines TRBV7-9 with TRBJ1-2; D is unresolved. Germline V CDR1 and CDR2: SEHNR, FQNEAQ (reference sequence). This CDR3 is 15 amino acids long. Trimming pared 3 bases from V and 5 bases from J, leaving 16 bases between. The CDR3 DNA is TGTGCCAGCAGCTTGGCAGCAGCGGGCATATATGGCTACACCTTC. Translating it yields CASSLAAAGIYGYTF.

J is TRBJ2-1 and V is TRBV20-1, with no clear D. Germline V CDR1 and CDR2: DFQATT, SNEGSKA (reference sequence). The CDR3 totals 11 residues. Trimming stripped 4 bases from V and 16 bases from J, with 17 bases between. CDR3 bases: TGCAGTGCTACTTGGAACACTGAAGCTTTCTTC. As protein: CSATWNTEAFF.

This clonotype has just a few counts. V gene TRBV28 combines with J gene TRBJ2-3, with TRBD2 matching over 12 bases. The V segment lost 10 bases and the J segment 2 bases; nucleotides outside the gene matches: 10. CDR3 size: 16 residues. Germline CDR1 MDHEN, CDR2 SYDVKM. The CDR3 spells CAIGLAGRPVTDTQYF. The CDR3 DNA sequence: TGTGCCATCGGACTAGCGGGAAGACCCGTCACAGATACGCAGTATTTT.

Here the CDR3 reads CASNAGLATDTQYF. The CDR3 DNA sequence: TGCGCCAGCAACGCTGGACTAGCCACAGATACGCAGTATTTT. The chain links TRBV5-1 to TRBJ2-3; 8 bases are a match to TRBD2. Unmatched junction bases numbered 5, after V lost 6 bases and J lost 2 bases. The CDR3 extends over 14 amino acids. CDR1 is SGHRS and CDR2 is YFSETQ in the germline V gene. Full variable domain (missing parts from reference TRBV5-1 and TRBJ2-3): KAGVTQTPRYLIKTRGQQVTLSCSPISGHRSVSWYQQTPGQGLQFLFEYFSETQRNKGNFPGRFSGRQFSNSRSEMNVSTLELGDSALYLCASNAGLATDTQYFGPGTRLTVL.

As concerns this clonotype: It may be a read error: a sequence one base away is much more abundant. The V and J genes are TRBV5-1 and TRBJ2-4, with D possibly being TRBD1 or TRBD2 (5 bases each). CDR1 and CDR2 from the germline V gene are SGHRS and YFSETQ. The CDR3 covers 15 residues. The V and J ends lost 2 bases and 6 bases respectively, with 15 bases between them. The chain's CDR3 is CASSFYDWDRNIQYF. In DNA, the CDR3 is TGCGCCAGCAGCTTTTACGACTGGGACCGAAACATTCAGTACTTC.

This clonotype was seen a handful of times. V and J are TRBV4-1 and TRBJ2-4, with D tentatively TRBD1 (5 bases). The V end lost 3 bases, the J end lost 2 bases, and 11 bases lay between the germline ends. Germline assignment: CDR1 MGHRA and CDR2 YSYEKL. The CDR3 has 15 amino acids. The CDR3 here is CASSQGPGSKNIQYF. The CDR3 DNA is TGCGCCAGCAGCCAGGGTCCAGGGTCCAAAAACATTCAGTACTTC.

In the case of this clonotype: One end of the junction is discordant with germline, which a read error may explain. The chain combines TRBV14 with TRBJ1-6; 7 bases are a match to TRBD1. The CDR3 length is 16 residues. Germline V CDR1 and CDR2: SGHDN, FVKESK. CDR3 coding DNA: TGTGCCAGCAGCCGAGAGAGACAGGGCCATAATTCACCCCCCCACTTT. Its translation is CASSRERQGHNSPPHF.

This sequence joins TRBV27 and TRBJ2-1; 9 positions agree with TRBD2. The DNA end favors TRBJ2-7, so the J call may be wrong. The CDR3 covers 13 residues. CDR1 and CDR2 from the germline V gene are MNHEY and SMNVEV (reference sequence). The DNA of the CDR3 is TGTGCCAGCAGTTCTGTGACTAGCGGACAGCAGTACTTC. Translation: CASSSVTSGQQYF.

This clonotype came up a few times. This sequence joins TRBV25-1 and TRBJ2-1; 8 bases align to TRBD2. The germline gives CDR1 MGHDK, CDR2 SYGVNS. Trimming cost V 3 bases and J 1 base; bases outside gene matches: 11. The CDR3 contains 18 residues. The CDR3 region has the DNA TGTGCCAGCAGTGACGGCGGGAGGCACTCCTCGTCCTACAATGAGCAGTTCTTC. Translated: CASSDGGRHSSSYNEQFF.

V usage is TRBV20-1 and J usage is TRBJ2-7; TRBD2 matches at 9 bases. Looked up from germline, CDR1 is DFQATT and CDR2 is SNEGSKA (reference sequence). With V trimmed by 4 bases and J by 7 bases, 14 bases remained unmatched. This CDR3 is built from 15 residues. The CDR3 nucleotides are TGCAGTGCTAAGGCTGAGTCTAGCGGGATAGATGAGCAGTACTTC. Translated, it gives CSAKAESSGIDEQYF.

This chain joins TRBV20-1 and TRBJ2-7; D uncertain. The CDR3 totals 13 residues. V was cut by 6 bases and J by 0 bases, with 12 bases left in between. Per germline, CDR1 DFQATT and CDR2 SNEGSKA (reference sequence). Written as DNA, the CDR3 is TGCAGTGCAAGATCGGCCGTCTCCTACGAGCAGTACTTC. As protein: CSARSAVSYEQYF.

The chain has TRBV20-1 and TRBJ1-5, with D possibly being TRBD1 (5 bases). This CDR3 contains 12 residues. V was clipped by 1 base and J by 9 bases, with 10 bases between them. Looked up from germline, CDR1 is DFQATT and CDR2 is SNEGSKA (reference sequence). CDR3 nucleotide sequence: TGCAGTGCTAGAGTGGGGGATCGGCCCCAGCATTTT. Translated, it gives CSARVGDRPQHF.

The CDR3 bases are TGTGCCAGCAGAGACCCTGGGGGCTATCAGCCCCAGCATTTT. Translation: CASRDPGGYQPQHF. This chain uses TRBV6-1 with TRBJ1-5, with D perhaps TRBD1 (6 bases). The CDR3 totals 14 residues. Trimming removed 6 bases from V and 5 bases from J, with 14 bases in between. Germline V CDR1 and CDR2: MNHNS, SASEGT.

This clonotype came up many times. V is TRBV29-1 and J is TRBJ2-3; 10 bases are a match to TRBD2. Unmatched junction bases numbered 5, after V lost 2 bases and J lost 0 bases. The CDR3 runs to 16 residues. CDR1 is SQVTM, CDR2 ANQGSEA, per germline. CDR3 protein: CSVESRTSGSTDTQYF. The CDR3 nucleotides read TGCAGCGTTGAATCCCGGACTAGCGGTAGCACAGATACGCAGTATTTT.

To note about this clonotype: Sequence at one end of the junction differs from germline and may be a read error. V is TRBV20-1 and J is TRBJ2-1; 11 nucleotides agree with TRBD2. The CDR3 extends over 15 amino acids. The germline gives CDR1 DFQATT, CDR2 SNEGSKA (reference sequence). CDR3 sequence: CSARLLAGGYNGQFF. DNA for the CDR3: TGCAGTGCCCGCCTTCTAGCGGGGGGATACAATGGGCAGTTCTTC.

Only a few counts were recorded for this clonotype. The CDR3 nucleotides are TGCGCCAGCAGCCTCTACAGGGAAGGAGATACGCAGTATTTT. This sequence encodes CASSLYREGDTQYF. The chain combines TRBV4-1 with TRBJ2-3, with a tentative D call TRBD1 (6 bases). This CDR3 comprises 14 residues. V was cut by 4 bases and J by 5 bases, with 13 bases left in between. CDR1 is MGHRA and CDR2 is YSYEKL in the germline V gene.

CDR3 protein: CSASWIRTGRTDTQYF. CDR3 DNA sequence: TGCAGTGCTAGTTGGATTCGGACAGGTCGCACAGATACGCAGTATTTT. The chain recombines TRBV20-1 with TRBJ2-3; 7 positions agree with TRBD1. Germline trimming cut 3 bases from V and 1 base from J; bases unmatched to any gene: 10. CDR1 and CDR2 (germline): DFQATT, SNEGSKA (reference sequence). The CDR3 consists of 16 residues.

The J gene is TRBJ2-1, the V gene TRBV27; possibly TRBD2 for D (6 bases). The CDR3 contains 16 residues. The V end lost 7 bases, the J end lost 0 bases, and 16 bases lay between the germline ends. The germline V gene encodes CDR1 MNHEY and CDR2 SMNVEV (reference sequence). The CDR3 sequence is CASTRRGTSSYNEQFF. The CDR3 DNA reads TGTGCCAGCACCCGGAGGGGAACCAGCTCCTACAATGAGCAGTTCTTC.

This clonotype was observed a handful of times. The CDR3 sequence is CASSEYQLAGTYEQYF. CDR3 coding DNA: TGTGCCAGCAGTGAATATCAACTAGCGGGAACCTACGAGCAGTACTTC. The V call is TRBV25-1, the J call TRBJ2-7; 10 bases fit TRBD2. Germline CDR1 reads MGHDK; CDR2 reads SYGVNS. CDR3 length: 16 residues. V gave up 0 bases and J gave up 2 bases; unmatched junction bases: 4.